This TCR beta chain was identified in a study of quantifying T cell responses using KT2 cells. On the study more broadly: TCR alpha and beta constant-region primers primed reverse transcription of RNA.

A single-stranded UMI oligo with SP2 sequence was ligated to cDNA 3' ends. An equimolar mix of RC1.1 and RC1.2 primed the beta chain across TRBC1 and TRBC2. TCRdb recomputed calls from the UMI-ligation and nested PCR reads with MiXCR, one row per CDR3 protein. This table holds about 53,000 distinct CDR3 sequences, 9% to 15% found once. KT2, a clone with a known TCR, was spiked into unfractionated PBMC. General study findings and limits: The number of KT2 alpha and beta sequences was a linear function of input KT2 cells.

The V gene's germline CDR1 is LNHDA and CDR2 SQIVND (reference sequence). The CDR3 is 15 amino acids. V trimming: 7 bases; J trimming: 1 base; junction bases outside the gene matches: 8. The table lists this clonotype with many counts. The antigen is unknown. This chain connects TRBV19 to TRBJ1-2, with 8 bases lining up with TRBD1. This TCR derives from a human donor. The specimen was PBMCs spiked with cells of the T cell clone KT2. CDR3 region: CASTAGTGNNYGYTF. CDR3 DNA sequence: TGTGCCAGTACCGCCGGGACAGGAAATAACTATGGCTACACCTTC.